Below, 13 T cell receptor beta chains from the same sample are listed, as sequenced in a study of blood T cell repertoires in COVID-19. Here immunoSEQ multiplex PCR was the method, and the copy in TCRdb shows in-frame clones only, minus some. The sample has around 310,000 clones, nearly 90% seen once; the top ten hold over 9%. The specimen was PBMCs or T cells enriched from blood (not recorded which). Receptors originate from a woman aged 25-40 years who had recovered from COVID-19.

The chain combines TRBV27 with TRBJ1-6; D might be TRBD1 (6 bases). This CDR3 is built from 19 residues. Germline V gives CDR1 MNHEY, CDR2 SMNVEV (reference sequence). Between the trimmed V and J ends, which lost 0 bases and 0 bases, there was a span of 15 bases. The CDR3 sequence is CASSLSGLDSSSYNSPLHF. For the CDR3, the DNA is TGTGCCAGCAGTTTATCGGGTTTGGACAGTAGCTCCTATAATTCACCCCTCCACTTT.

The rearrangement links TRBV4-3 to TRBJ2-2; D not certain. V lost 0 bases, J lost 3 bases, and 5 bases lay in between. Germline V gene data show CDR1 as LGHNA and CDR2 as YSLEER. The CDR3 runs to 14 residues. In DNA, the CDR3 is TGCGCCAGCAGCCAAGACGGAGACACCGGGGAGCTGTTTTTT. This encodes CASSQDGDTGELFF.

CDR3 sequence reads: CASSLKGTDYGYTF. As DNA, the CDR3 is TGTGCCAGCAGCTTGAAAGGGACAGACTATGGCTACACCTTC. V usage is TRBV5-4 and J usage is TRBJ1-2; 7 positions match TRBD1. The CDR3 has 14 amino acids. V dropped 1 base and J dropped 3; count of bases not matched to a gene: 3. The germline V gene encodes CDR1 SGHNT and CDR2 YYREEE (reference sequence).

This clone has more than one count but fewer than ten. The chain combines TRBV6-5 with TRBJ2-7; TRBD2 might be the D (6 bases). The V end lost 6 bases, the J end lost 4 bases, and 19 bases lay between the germline ends. The CDR3 runs to 15 residues. Germline CDR1 MNHEY, CDR2 SVGAGI. The CDR3 coding sequence is TGTGCCAGCAGCGCGGGATCCCCGAGGACTTACGAGCAGTACTTC. It is translated as CASSAGSPRTYEQYF.

This clone was picked up one time. This rearrangement joins TRBV28 to TRBJ2-6; D is ambiguous. V was cut by 4 bases and J by 3 bases, with 7 bases left in between. Germline V gene lookup returns CDR1 MDHEN and CDR2 SYDVKM. This CDR3 contains 14 residues. The CDR3 spells CASSSSVGANVLTF. CDR3 bases: TGTGCCAGCAGTTCGAGTGTTGGGGCCAACGTCCTGACTTTC.

The chain is built from TRBV27 and TRBJ2-7, with a possible D match to TRBD1 (5 bases). V was pared by 5 bases and J by 5 bases, with 19 bases between. CDR1 is MNHEY, CDR2 SMNVEV, per germline (reference sequence). This CDR3 has 15 residues. The CDR3 sequence: CASSLLGALSNEQYF. Here the CDR3 DNA reads TGTGCCAGCAGTCTCCTAGGGGCCCTCAGTAACGAGCAGTACTTC.

This chain links TRBV20-1 with TRBJ2-1; TRBD2 might be the D (6 bases). The germline V gene encodes CDR1 DFQATT and CDR2 SNEGSKA (reference sequence). V shed 3 bases and J shed 3 bases, with 12 bases lying between them. The CDR3 extends over 14 amino acids. The chain's CDR3 is CSASKGGFYNEQFF. As DNA, the CDR3 is TGCAGTGCTAGTAAGGGAGGATTCTACAATGAGCAGTTCTTC.

The chain combines TRBV28 with TRBJ1-6; maybe TRBD1 (6 bases). The CDR3 has 14 residues. The V end lost 5 bases, the J end lost 10 bases, and 15 bases lay between the germline ends. From germline, CDR1 is MDHEN and CDR2 SYDVKM. CDR3 DNA: TGTGCCAGCAGTAAACAGGGTGGCGACTCACCCCTCCACTTT. Translation gives CASSKQGGDSPLHF.

This clone was counted between two and nine times. The rearrangement uses TRBV5-6 and TRBJ1-6; D uncertain. In germline, CDR1 is SGHDT, CDR2 YYEEEE. The CDR3 spans 12 residues. Trimming pared 3 bases from V and 13 bases from J, leaving 11 bases between. The chain's CDR3 is CASSSDIGPLHF. In nucleotides, the CDR3 is TGTGCCAGCAGCTCTGACATTGGTCCCCTCCACTTT. Filled out from reference TRBV5-6 and TRBJ1-6, the complete variable domain reads DAGVTQSPTHLIKTRGQQVTLRCSPKSGHDTVSWYQQALGQGPQFIFQYYEEEERQRGNFPDRFSGHQFPNYSSELNVNALLLGDSALYLCASSSDIGPLHFGNGTRLTVT.

The sample holds a few counts of this clone. This chain uses TRBV15 with TRBJ1-2; perhaps TRBD1 as D (5 bases). Germline CDR1 and CDR2: LNHNV and YYDKDF (reference sequence). V lost 0 bases and J 8 bases, leaving 13 bases between the germline ends. The CDR3 has 14 amino acids. CDR3 nucleotides: TGTGCCACCAGCAGAGATCGACAGAACAGGGGCTACACCTTC. This codes for CATSRDRQNRGYTF.

The chain carries TRBV19 and TRBJ2-2, with D possibly being TRBD2 (7 bases). CDR1 and CDR2 from the germline V gene are LNHDA and SQIVND (reference sequence). The V gene lost 7 bases and the J gene lost 6 bases, with 15 bases spanning the gap. This CDR3 region has 14 residues. The CDR3 loop is CASTPSGGPGELFF. The DNA of the CDR3 is TGTGCCAGTACCCCTTCCGGGGGGCCCGGGGAGCTGTTTTTT. The variable domain in full, with the rest retrieved from reference TRBV19 and TRBJ2-2, is DGGITQSPKYLFRKEGQNVTLSCEQNLNHDAMYWYRQDPGQGLRLIYYSQIVNDFQKGDIAEGYSVSREKKESFPLTVTSAQKNPTAFYLCASTPSGGPGELFFGEGSRLTVL.

This sequence joins TRBV7-9 and TRBJ2-2, with 10 bases matching TRBD2. Germline values: CDR1 SEHNR, CDR2 FQNEAQ (reference sequence). The CDR3 consists of 17 residues. J was trimmed by 4 bases and V by 3 bases; bases with no gene match: 8. In DNA, the CDR3 is TGTGCCAGCAGCTTCCGGCTAGCGGGAGTAAGCACCGGGGAGCTGTTTTTT. It yields the protein CASSFRLAGVSTGELFF.

This chain connects TRBV4-1 to TRBJ1-2, with D unresolved. Trimming removed 4 bases at V and 4 bases at J, with 19 bases between. Germline V CDR1 and CDR2: MGHRA, YSYEKL. This CDR3 region has 16 residues. The CDR3 coding sequence is TGCGCCAGCAGCCTCTCGACTGGACTGCTTTTCTATGGCTACACCTTC. Protein product: CASSLSTGLLFYGYTF.